The T cell receptor beta chain under discussion was sequenced for a study of cytomegalovirus exposure and HLA in healthy donors. Germline V gene sequence: CDR1 SEHNR, CDR2 FQNEAQ (reference sequence). J was trimmed by 6 bases and V by 5 bases; bases with no gene match: 6. The length of the CDR3 is 14 residues. 60 Vbeta and 13 Jbeta primers were used in PCR. Only in-frame clones appear in the TCRdb table, and some are missing; sequencing was by immunoSEQ multiplex PCR. The sample has 85,000 to 95,000 clones; roughly 72% are singletons. This receptor was taken from a man in his thirties or forties in good health and CMV-seropositive. Material: PBMCs. V usage is TRBV7-9 and J usage is TRBJ2-7; 11 bases align to TRBD2. CDR3 in amino acids: CASSLLAGASEQYF. The CDR3, as DNA: TGTGCCAGCAGCCTACTAGCGGGGGCTTCCGAGCAGTACTTC.